This T cell receptor (beta chain) was captured by sequencing in a study of CD8 T cells in Susac syndrome. Overall study: Intravenous immunoglobulin alone or corticosteroids were being given to patients with Susac syndrome at blood draw, unless they were therapy-naive.

With random hexamers, reverse transcription was performed on about 0.5 to 1 ug of RNA. Across 54 Vbeta and 13 Jbeta, immunoSEQ multiplex PCR amplified TCR beta CDR3. TCRdb reanalysed the immunoSEQ multiplex PCR reads using MiXCR and keeps one entry per CDR3 protein. The repertoire consists of approximately 180,000 distinct CDR3 sequences, with about 95% occurring once and the leading ten covering 0.099%. In regard to this clonotype: The antigen is not known.

CDR3 length equals 15 residues. CDR1 SGDLS and CDR2 YYNGEE come from the germline V gene. Trimming pared 0 bases from V and 5 bases from J, leaving 11 bases between. Broader study findings: Where Susac syndrome CD4+ T cell repertoires were concerned, no clonal expansion was evident.

While CD8+ and CD4+ T cells were isolated negatively, TEMRA cells were enriched by FACS. Sequenced sample: CD4+ T cells from PBMCs. The chain has TRBV9 and TRBJ2-2; a weak D match, TRBD2 (7 bases). This receptor was obtained from a human donor with Susac syndrome. The CDR3 DNA sequence: TGTGCCAGCAGCGTAGACGAGGGGGGGACCGGGGAGCTGTTTTTT. Amino acid sequence: CASSVDEGGTGELFF.